This T cell receptor beta chain was recorded in a study of blood T cells in healthy people across ages. With respect to this clonotype: The antigen remains unidentified.

A sample-barcoded 5' primer and a J-beta primer mix were used in a second PCR of roughly 7 to 11 cycles. From the 5' RACE reads, TCRdb called clonotypes with MiXCR, one entry per CDR3 protein. Among around 990,000 distinct CDR3 sequences listed, 20% to 25% were seen once. Findings and caveats of the study: Using unsorted PBMCs precluded a conclusive naive versus antigen-experienced comparison.

Extractions gave at least 5.5 micrograms of total RNA per sample. This same sample was also taken into another study, of T cells of mothers and their children. This second study says: Over 9.5 million TCR beta CDR3 reads were obtained from each mother, and about 3 million from each child.

The sequence derives from a girl aged 2 to 9 in good health. Source material: blood.

CDR3 nucleotides: TGCAGCGTTGAGGGACAGGTTTTTCAAGAGACCCAGTACTTC. Translation gives CSVEGQVFQETQYF. V gene TRBV29-1 combines with J gene TRBJ2-5, with TRBD1 matching 8 bases. The CDR3 length is 14 residues. The ends lost 3 bases at V and 2 bases at J; junction bases unmatched: 5. Per the germline V gene, CDR1 is SQVTM and CDR2 is ANQGSEA.